This T cell receptor beta chain comes out of a study of beta chain features in type 1 diabetes. Trimming took off 5 bases at V and 6 bases at J, with 11 bases between the two ends. The germline CDR1 and CDR2 sequences are GTSNPN and SVGIG (reference sequence). The CDR3 is made up of 12 amino acids. Sequenced material consisted of expressed TCRB transcripts (all of the isolated RNA was reverse transcribed). Profiled with immunoSEQ multiplex PCR; TCRdb holds only in-frame clones, not every one. The data show about 230,000 clones, 9% to 10% seen once. General study findings and limits: Sampled from patients, naive, central memory and Treg TCRB repertoires appeared more similar than those sampled from healthy donors. Patients with Type 1 diabetes showed moderately but significantly shorter TCRB CDR3s in all four CD4+ subsets.

With regard to this clone: The antigen is unknown.

The clonotype comes from a woman aged 18 to 35 in good health. The sample consisted of naive CD4+ T cells from blood. V and J are TRBV30 and TRBJ2-1; D is unclear. The CDR3 bases are TGTGCCTGGGTCCTATCGGGCAATGAGCAGTTCTTC. Translated, it gives CAWVLSGNEQFF.